This entry lists 24 T cell receptor beta chains sequenced from one sample in a study of monozygotic twins with inflammatory bowel disease. From its re-call of the 5' RACE reads, TCRdb lists each CDR3 protein once, without DNA. This repertoire includes about 420,000 distinct CDR3 sequences. Sequencing was performed on blood. The receptors derive from a human donor with ulcerative colitis or Crohn's disease, or a healthy co-twin of an affected twin (not recorded which).

The V gene is TRBV4-1, the J gene TRBJ1-3. Germline V gene lookup returns CDR1 MGHRA and CDR2 YSYEKL. This CDR3 is built from 13 residues. The CDR3 here is CASSHTPGNTIYF.

The rearrangement links TRBV6-2 or TRBV6-3 to TRBJ2-3; TCRdb indicates TRBD1, and absent DNA this call remains unverified. The length of the CDR3 is 16 residues. The germline V gene has CDR1 MNHEY and CDR2 SVGEGT. The CDR3 protein is CASRHDRVSLTDTQYF.

This sequence joins TRBV5-5 and TRBJ2-3; the D call of TRBD1 rests on TCRdb alone, since no DNA is present to check it. CDR3 length equals 14 residues. Germline V CDR1 and CDR2: SGHKS, YYEKEE (reference sequence). CDR3 amino acids: CASSSRTGLLEQYF.

The chain uses TRBV5-4 and TRBJ2-7; TCRdb designates TRBD1, a call that cannot be tested without DNA. Per germline, CDR1 SGHNT and CDR2 YYREEE (reference sequence). This CDR3 has 15 amino acids. This CDR3 reads CASSAGQTNSYEQYF.

The chain's CDR3 is CSGRDSPYEQYF. The chain combines TRBV29-1 with TRBJ2-7; TCRdb picks TRBD1, but there is no DNA to check that call. Germline CDR1 is SQVTM and CDR2 is ANQGSEA. The length of the CDR3 is 12 residues.

The chain joins TRBV7-2 to TRBJ2-2; TCRdb lists TRBD1, though no DNA is available to test this call. The germline CDR1 and CDR2 sequences are SGHTA and FQGNSA. This CDR3 has 17 amino acids. CDR3 in amino acids: CASSFFFADKNTGELFF. Complete variable domain (other parts from reference TRBV7-2 and TRBJ2-2): GAGVSQSPSNKVTEKGKDVELRCDPISGHTALYWYRQSLGQGLEFLIYFQGNSAPDKSGLPSDRFSAERTGGSVSTLTIQRTQQEDSAVYLCASSFFFADKNTGELFFGEGSRLTVL.

The V gene is TRBV7-3, the J gene TRBJ2-7; absent DNA, TCRdb's TRBD2 call cannot be checked. CDR3 length equals 15 residues. Germline CDR1 is SGHTA and CDR2 is FQGTGA. CDR3 sequence reads: CASSLVGGRGYEQYF.

CDR3 loop: CASSFCLSEAFF. This chain connects TRBV7-9 to TRBJ1-1. This CDR3 has 12 amino acids. Germline assignment: CDR1 SEHNR and CDR2 FQNEAQ (reference sequence). Using reference TRBV7-9 and TRBJ1-1 for the parts outside the CDR3, the full variable domain is DTGVSQNPRHKITKRGQNVTFRCDPISEHNRLYWYRQTLGQGPEFLTYFQNEAQLEKSRLLSDRFSAERPKGSFSTLEIQRTEQGDSAMYLCASSFCLSEAFFGQGTRLTVV.

The V and J genes are TRBV19 and TRBJ1-1. This CDR3 is 15 amino acids long. The germline CDR1 and CDR2 sequences are LNHDA and SQIVND (reference sequence). The CDR3 reads CASSLSTEVNTEAFF.

The genes are TRBV20-1 and TRBJ2-7; TCRdb proposes TRBD2, but this gene call is untestable without DNA. Looked up from germline, CDR1 is DFQATT and CDR2 is SNEGSKA (reference sequence). CDR3 size: 15 residues. CDR3 residues: CSARGTSLILSEQYF.

The chain couples TRBV6-1 to TRBJ1-4; checking the TCRdb D call of TRBD1 is not possible without DNA. The CDR3 length is 14 residues. Germline CDR1 and CDR2: MNHNS and SASEGT. The CDR3 is CASRAGTELRKLFF.

The CDR3 protein is CATSETGTGSYNEQFF. This chain uses TRBV24-1 with TRBJ2-1; TCRdb outputs TRBD1, but without DNA this stays unchecked. Germline V CDR1 and CDR2: KGHDR, SFDVKD. The CDR3 has 16 residues.

The chain couples TRBV12-3 or TRBV12-4 to TRBJ2-4. The CDR3 extends over 14 amino acids. CDR3 amino acids: CASSLGDSNDIQYF.

The chain couples TRBV5-1 to TRBJ2-1; TCRdb indicates TRBD2, and absent DNA this call remains unverified. Germline lookup yields CDR1 SGHRS and CDR2 YFSETQ. This CDR3 region has 16 residues. This chain's CDR3 is CASSYNRAGGVNEQFF.

The gene calls are TRBV10-3 and TRBJ2-3. The CDR3 consists of 15 residues. Germline CDR1 reads ENHRY; CDR2 reads SYGVKD. CDR3 region: CAISDRGRSTDTQYF.

V gene TRBV7-8 combines with J gene TRBJ2-5; TCRdb names TRBD2, which stays unverified in the absence of DNA. The V gene's germline CDR1 is SGHVS and CDR2 FQNEAQ. The CDR3 is 14 amino acids. CDR3 sequence: CASSVGAGRETQYF.

The CDR3 spells CASRRTGHGYTF. The chain employs TRBV7-2 and TRBJ1-2; TCRdb designates TRBD1, a call that cannot be tested without DNA. Germline values: CDR1 SGHTA, CDR2 FQGNSA. The CDR3 totals 12 residues.

J is TRBJ2-5 and V is TRBV7-2. The CDR3 spans 14 residues. The germline gives CDR1 SGHTA, CDR2 FQGNSA. The CDR3 sequence is CASSLETPQETQYF.

The rearrangement joins TRBV27 to TRBJ2-3; lacking DNA, the TRBD2 call made by TCRdb goes unchecked. Germline-derived CDR1 and CDR2 are MNHEY and SMNVEV (reference sequence). This CDR3 spans 16 amino acids. The CDR3 sequence: CASSFLTSGLTDTQYF.

The rearrangement links TRBV4-2 to TRBJ2-3. Per germline, CDR1 LGHNA and CDR2 YNFKEQ. This CDR3 is built from 15 residues. The CDR3 spells CASSHHFSSTDTQYF.

The rearrangement joins TRBV20-1 to TRBJ2-2; no DNA is available, so the TRBD2 call from TCRdb remains unchecked. Germline V CDR1 and CDR2: DFQATT, SNEGSKA (reference sequence). This CDR3 contains 18 residues. The CDR3 loop is CSASSRGSGSANTGELFF.

The genes are TRBV3-1 and TRBJ1-2. The CDR3 spans 13 residues. Germline V CDR1 and CDR2: LGHDT, YNNKEL (reference sequence). The CDR3 loop reads CASNPGGYYGYTF. Variable domain in full (rest from reference TRBV3-1 and TRBJ1-2): DTAVSQTPKYLVTQMGNDKSIKCEQNLGHDTMYWYKQDSKKFLKIMFSYNNKELIINETVPNRFSPKSPDKAHLNLHINSLELGDSAVYFCASNPGGYYGYTFGSGTRLTVV.

The chain links TRBV29-1 to TRBJ2-7; TCRdb's D call of TRBD1 is untestable without DNA. Germline CDR1 and CDR2: SQVTM and ANQGSEA. This CDR3 region has 14 residues. The CDR3: CSVFPGQGKYEQYF.

The genes are TRBV5-1 and TRBJ1-2. CDR3 length equals 16 residues. CDR1 is SGHRS and CDR2 is YFSETQ in the germline V gene. Here the CDR3 reads CASSLGYLNPIYGYTF.